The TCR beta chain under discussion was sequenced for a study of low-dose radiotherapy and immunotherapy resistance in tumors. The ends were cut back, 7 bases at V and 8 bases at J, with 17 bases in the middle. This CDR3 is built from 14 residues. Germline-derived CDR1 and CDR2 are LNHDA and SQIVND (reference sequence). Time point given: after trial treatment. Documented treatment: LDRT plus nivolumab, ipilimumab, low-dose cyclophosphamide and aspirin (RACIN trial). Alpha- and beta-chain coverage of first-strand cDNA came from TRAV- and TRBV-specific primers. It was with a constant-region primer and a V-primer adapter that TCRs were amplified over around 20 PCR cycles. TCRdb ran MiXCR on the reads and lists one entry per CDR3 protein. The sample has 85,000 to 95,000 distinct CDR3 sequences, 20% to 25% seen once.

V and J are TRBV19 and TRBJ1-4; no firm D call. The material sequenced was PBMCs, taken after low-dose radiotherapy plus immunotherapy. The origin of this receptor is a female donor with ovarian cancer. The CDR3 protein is CASTPFQAGEKLFF. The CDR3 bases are TGTGCCAGTACCCCCTTCCAGGCGGGCGAAAAACTGTTTTTT.